The rows below give T cell receptor beta chains drawn from one sample of a study of blood T cells in healthy people across ages. TCRdb re-called the 5' RACE reads through MiXCR, storing one row per CDR3 protein. The sample has 780,000 or so distinct CDR3 sequences; 53% are singletons. The sample taken for sequencing was blood. Receptors were obtained from an elderly man in good health. Both conserved end residues are part of each CDR3. A D gene is named only where the DNA matches it firmly. The size of a clone is reported for some rows only, either as once, few or many, or as a class for expanded clones.

d_gene	abundance	v_gene	len	j_gene	CDR3nt	CDR3aa
-	-	TRBV7-8	17	TRBJ2-1	TGTGCCAGCAGCTTAGTTTCTTGGAGGGGCCAAGGCAATGAGCAGTTCTTC	CASSLVSWRGQGNEQFF
-	-	TRBV15	14	TRBJ2-1	TGTGCCACCAGCAGAGATCCGGGAGACAATGAGCAGTTCTTC	CATSRDPGDNEQFF
TRBD2	-	TRBV20-1	16	TRBJ2-4	TGCAGTGGGGCTAGCGGGAGCCTGGGGGCCAAAAACATTCAGTACTTC	CSGASGSLGAKNIQYF
-	few	TRBV10-3	13	TRBJ2-3	TGTGCCATCAGTGAGCCCGGGACAGATACGCAGTATTTT	CAISEPGTDTQYF
-	-	TRBV7-9	14	TRBJ2-7	TGTGCCAGCTTGAGACGGGACTCAGCCTACGAGCAGTACTTC	CASLRRDSAYEQYF
TRBD1	once	TRBV6-1	15	TRBJ2-7	TGTGCCAGCAGTGAAGGGGGACAGGCCTCCTACGAGCAGTACTTC	CASSEGGQASYEQYF
TRBD1	few	TRBV20-1	15	TRBJ1-6	TGCAGTGCCCCCCGGGACAGGGGAAATAATTCACCCCTCCACTTT	CSAPRDRGNNSPLHF
-	-	TRBV18	14	TRBJ1-6	TGTGCCAGCTCACCACCGGGGCAGGTTTCACCCCTCCACTTT	CASSPPGQVSPLHF
-	few	TRBV20-1	13	TRBJ1-2	TGCAGTGCTCTGGGGGCACCTAACTATGGCTACACCTTC	CSALGAPNYGYTF
-	many	TRBV2	12	TRBJ2-3	TGTGCCAGCAGTGAGGGGAATAGATACGCGTATTTT	CASSEGNRYAYF
-	-	TRBV3-1	12	TRBJ2-1	TGTGCCAGCAGCCAAGTTCCTAGTGAGCAGTTCTTC	CASSQVPSEQFF
TRBD1	-	TRBV3-1	13	TRBJ1-1	TGTGCCAGCAGCCAAACAGGGGATGCTGAAGCTTTCTTT	CASSQTGDAEAFF
TRBD2	-	TRBV6-2/TRBV6-3	16	TRBJ2-5	TGTGCCAGCAGTACGGGACTAGCGGGAGTACGGGCGGAGCAGTACTTC	CASSTGLAGVRAEQYF
-	-	TRBV5-1	13	TRBJ2-3	TGCGCCAGCAGCTTGTCCCGGCGAGATACGCAGTATTTT	CASSLSRRDTQYF
-	-	TRBV12-1	15	TRBJ2-1	TGTGCCAGCAGCTTTTTGGGGACTAGGGACAATGAGCAGTTCTTC	CASSFLGTRDNEQFF
-	-	TRBV27	16	TRBJ2-7	TGTGCCAGCAGTTTATCCCCGCCCAGCCCAGACTACGAGCAGTACTTC	CASSLSPPSPDYEQYF
-	once	TRBV3-1	14	TRBJ1-1	TGTGCCAGCAGCCAAGTAGGGGTAGGCACTGAAGCTTTCTTT	CASSQVGVGTEAFF
TRBD2	-	TRBV10-3	16	TRBJ2-1	TGTGCCATCAGTGAGTGGAGACTAGCGGGCTACAATGAGCAGTTCTTC	CAISEWRLAGYNEQFF
TRBD2	-	TRBV7-2	18	TRBJ2-1	TGTGCCAGCAGCTTAGCTGCAGGGACTAGCGGAAGACACAATGAGCAGTTCTTC	CASSLAAGTSGRHNEQFF
-	-	TRBV5-5	18	TRBJ2-5	TGTGCCAGCAGCCTGGGGGCAGGGGATGGGGCGCCACAAGAGACCCAGTACTTC	CASSLGAGDGAPQETQYF
TRBD2	-	TRBV25-1	16	TRBJ2-1	TGTGCCAGCAGCGCGTGGAGCGGGGTCAAGTACAATGAGCAGTTCTTC	CASSAWSGVKYNEQFF
-	-	TRBV5-1	16	TRBJ2-5	TGCGCCAGCAGCTCAGAGGGGGGACTCGGGAGAGGGACCCAGTACTTC	CASSSEGGLGRGTQYF
-	once	TRBV5-1	14	TRBJ2-2	TGCGCCAGCAGCTCTCGCACAGACACCGGGGAGCTGTTTTTT	CASSSRTDTGELFF
TRBD2	-	TRBV11-2	15	TRBJ2-3	TGTGCCAGCAGAAGACTAGCGGGAGGGCATAGATACGCGTATTTT	CASRRLAGGHRYAYF
-	once	TRBV20-1	14	TRBJ2-3	TGCAGTGCTAGTCGCTTGGCTAGCACAGATACGCAGTATTTT	CSASRLASTDTQYF
-	-	TRBV30	13	TRBJ2-1	TGTGCCTGGAGTCCTTCTAATAGGGATGAGCAGTTCTTC	CAWSPSNRDEQFF
TRBD1	-	TRBV7-2	15	TRBJ1-2	TGTACCAGCAGCTTAGCGGCAGGGGGGAACTATGGCTACACCTTC	CTSSLAAGGNYGYTF
TRBD2	-	TRBV29-1	13	TRBJ2-7	TGCAGCGTTAGTAGCGGGGTGAACTACGAGCAGTACTTC	CSVSSGVNYEQYF
-	-	TRBV7-2	14	TRBJ1-3	TGTGCCAGCAGCTCCCGCGGGGCAGGAAACACCATATATTTT	CASSSRGAGNTIYF
TRBD1	-	TRBV4-2	17	TRBJ2-2	TGTGCCAGCAGCCAAGACCCGGACAGGGGGCTCGGCGGGGAGCTGTTTTTT	CASSQDPDRGLGGELFF
TRBD1	-	TRBV6-6	16	TRBJ1-5	TGTGCCAGCACTGCCGGGACAGTCTTTAGCAATCAGCCCCAGCATTTT	CASTAGTVFSNQPQHF
-	-	TRBV7-2	14	TRBJ2-7	TGTGCCAGCAGCTTAGATCCCAGGTTTGGCGAGCAGTACTTC	CASSLDPRFGEQYF
TRBD2	few	TRBV10-3	17	TRBJ2-1	TGTGCCATCAGTGAGTCGGGACTAGCGGCCACCTACAATGAGCAGTTCTTC	CAISESGLAATYNEQFF
-	-	TRBV5-1	16	TRBJ2-5	TGCGCCAGCAGCCCCTCCGGGCTAGCGAGGGAGGAGACCCAGTACTTC	CASSPSGLAREETQYF
TRBD2	-	TRBV5-1	19	TRBJ2-2	TGCGCCAGCAGCCTACGACAAGCTAGCGGGAGGAAAAACACCGGGGAGCTGTTTTTT	CASSLRQASGRKNTGELFF
-	-	TRBV4-1	16	TRBJ2-1	TGCGCCAGCAGCCGTACCTTTTCCGTTTTAGGCAATGAGCAGTTCTTC	CASSRTFSVLGNEQFF
-	-	TRBV6-5	16	TRBJ2-1	TGTGCCAGCAGTCGAACCTCCGGGCCCGAGGCGGGTGAGCAGTTCTTC	CASSRTSGPEAGEQFF
TRBD2	few	TRBV15	16	TRBJ2-7	TGTGCCACCAGCAGAGATCGGGGACTAGCGCCTGTCGAGCAGTACTTC	CATSRDRGLAPVEQYF
TRBD1	-	TRBV4-1	18	TRBJ1-1	TGCGCCAACAGCCAAACCTGGACAGGGGAGGGTCGTGACACTGAAGCTTTCTTT	CANSQTWTGEGRDTEAFF
-	-	TRBV27	11	TRBJ2-5	TGTGCCAGCTGTCAGCAAGAGACCCAGTACTTC	CASCQQETQYF
TRBD2	-	TRBV18	18	TRBJ2-5	TGTGCCAGCTCACCGTTCGGGTTGAGGACTAGCGGGAGAGAGACCCAGTACTTC	CASSPFGLRTSGRETQYF
-	-	TRBV11-2	13	TRBJ2-5	TGTGCCAGCAGCTTAACGACTAGTGGGACCCAGTACTTC	CASSLTTSGTQYF